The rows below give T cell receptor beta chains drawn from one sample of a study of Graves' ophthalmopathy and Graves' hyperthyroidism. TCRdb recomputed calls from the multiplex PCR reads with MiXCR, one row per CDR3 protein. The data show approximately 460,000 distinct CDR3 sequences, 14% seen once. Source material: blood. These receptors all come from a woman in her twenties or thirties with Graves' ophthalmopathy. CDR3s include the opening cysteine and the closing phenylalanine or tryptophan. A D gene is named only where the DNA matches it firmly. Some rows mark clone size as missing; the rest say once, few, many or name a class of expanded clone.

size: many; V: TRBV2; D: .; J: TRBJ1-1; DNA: TGTGCCAGCAGTGAAACGCCGGGAGAAGCTTTCTTT; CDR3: CASSETPGEAFF
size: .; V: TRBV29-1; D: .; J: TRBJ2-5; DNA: TGCAGCGCCGTCCGTTGGGGGGATTGGGAGACCCAGTACTTC; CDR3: CSAVRWGDWETQYF
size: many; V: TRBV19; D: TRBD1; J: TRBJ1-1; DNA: TGTGCCAGTATCCGCTCGACAGGGCCCCTGGGCACTGAAGCTTTCTTT; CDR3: CASIRSTGPLGTEAFF
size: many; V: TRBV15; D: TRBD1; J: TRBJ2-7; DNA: TGTGCCACCAGCAGAGGGTCACAGGGGGCTGTGTTGAACGAGCAGTACTTC; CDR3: CATSRGSQGAVLNEQYF
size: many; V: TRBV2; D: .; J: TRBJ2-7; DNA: TGTGCCAGCAGTGAAGGGTATAGCTCCTACGAGCAGTACTTC; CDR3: CASSEGYSSYEQYF
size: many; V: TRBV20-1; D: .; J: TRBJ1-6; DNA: TGCAGTGCTGTACAGGGAAGTTATAATTCACCCCTCCACTTT; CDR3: CSAVQGSYNSPLHF
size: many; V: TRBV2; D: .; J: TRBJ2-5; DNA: TGTGCCAGCAGACTTGGAGGTGGGGAGACCCAGTACTTC; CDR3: CASRLGGGETQYF
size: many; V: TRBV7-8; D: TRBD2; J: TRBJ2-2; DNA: TGTGCCAGCAGCTTAACTAGCGGGAGGGCCGGCACCGGGGAGCTGTTTTTT; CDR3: CASSLTSGRAGTGELFF
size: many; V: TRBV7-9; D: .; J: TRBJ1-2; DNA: TGTGCCAGCAGCTTAGAGGGGGGCAGTGGCTACACCTTC; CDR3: CASSLEGGSGYTF
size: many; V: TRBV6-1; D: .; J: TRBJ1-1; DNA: TGTGCCAGCAGAGGCCCAGGAGGCACTGAAGCTTTCTTT; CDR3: CASRGPGGTEAFF
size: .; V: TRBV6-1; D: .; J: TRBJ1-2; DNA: TGTGCCAGCAGTAAGACAGGAGCCCGCGGTGGGGGCTACACCTTC; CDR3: CASSKTGARGGGYTF
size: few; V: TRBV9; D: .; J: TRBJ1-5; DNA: TGTGCCAGCAGCGTAGCTACCCCTAGACGGGTTAGCAATCAGCCCCAGCATTTT; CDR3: CASSVATPRRVSNQPQHF
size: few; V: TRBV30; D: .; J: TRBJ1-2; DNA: TGTGCCTGGAGAATGGGGCCGGGCCCAGTGAGCTATGGCTACACCTTC; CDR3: CAWRMGPGPVSYGYTF
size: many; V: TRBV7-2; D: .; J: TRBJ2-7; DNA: TGTGCCAGCAGCTTGGAACGGGTGGGTTTCGAGCAGTACTTC; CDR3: CASSLERVGFEQYF
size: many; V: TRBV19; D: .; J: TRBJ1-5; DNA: TGTGCCAGTAGTATCGGTCCGGACACTTATAGCAATCAGCCCCAGCATTTT; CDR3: CASSIGPDTYSNQPQHF
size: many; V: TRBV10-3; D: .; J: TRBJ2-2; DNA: TGTGCCATCAGTGAGGGGCGAACGAACACCGGGGAGCTGTTTTTT; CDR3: CAISEGRTNTGELFF
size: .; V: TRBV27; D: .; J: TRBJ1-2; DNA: TGTGCCAGCAGAGGAGGGGGTAGCGGCTACACCTTC; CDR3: CASRGGGSGYTF
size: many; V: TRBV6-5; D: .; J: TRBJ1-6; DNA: TGTGCCAGCAGTTACTCGATCAGCCCGAGCTCCTATAATTCACCCCTCCACTTT; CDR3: CASSYSISPSSYNSPLHF
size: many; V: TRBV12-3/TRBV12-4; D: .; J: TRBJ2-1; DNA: TGTGCCAGCAGAATGACGAGTAATACTGTCTACAATGAGCAGTTCTTC; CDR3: CASRMTSNTVYNEQFF
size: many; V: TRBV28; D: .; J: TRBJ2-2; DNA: TGTGCCAGCAGTTTATCAGGAGGGTCCGGGGAGCTGTTTTTT; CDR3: CASSLSGGSGELFF
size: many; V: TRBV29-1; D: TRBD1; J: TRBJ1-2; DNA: TGCAGCGTGAGCACAGGGGGCGCTGACTATGGCTACACCTTC; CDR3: CSVSTGGADYGYTF
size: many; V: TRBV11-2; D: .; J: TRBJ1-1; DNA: TGTGCCAGCAGCTTAGTGGGGTTGGCAGTCATGAACACTGAAGCTTTCTTT; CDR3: CASSLVGLAVMNTEAFF
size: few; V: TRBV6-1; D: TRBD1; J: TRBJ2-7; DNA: TGTGCCAGCAGTGAAAGGGACAGGGGGACCTACGAGCAGTACTTC; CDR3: CASSERDRGTYEQYF
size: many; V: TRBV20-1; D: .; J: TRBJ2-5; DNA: TGCAGTGCTAGAGAGGGAGGTCAGACCCAGTACTTC; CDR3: CSAREGGQTQYF
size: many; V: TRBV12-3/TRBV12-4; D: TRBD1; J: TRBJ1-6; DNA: TGTGCCAGCAGGCGGACAGGGAGGGAATCACCCCTCCACTTT; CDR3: CASRRTGRESPLHF
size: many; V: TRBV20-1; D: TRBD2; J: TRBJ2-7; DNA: TGCAGTGCTAGAGATTGGGTTAATGCGGGAGGGAGCTCCTACGAGCAGTACTTC; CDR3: CSARDWVNAGGSSYEQYF
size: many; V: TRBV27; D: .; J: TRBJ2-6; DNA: TGTGCCAGCACCAGGGCTGGGGCCAACGTCCTGACTTTC; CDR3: CASTRAGANVLTF
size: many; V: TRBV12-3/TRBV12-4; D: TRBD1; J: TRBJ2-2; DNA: TGTGCCAGCAGTACCGGACAGGGGGTAGACACCGGGGAGCTGTTTTTT; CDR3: CASSTGQGVDTGELFF
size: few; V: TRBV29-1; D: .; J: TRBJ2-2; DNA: TGCAGCGTTGAAGGAGGGGGTACCGGGGAGCTGTTTTTT; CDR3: CSVEGGGTGELFF
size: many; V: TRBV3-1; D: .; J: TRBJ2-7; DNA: TGTGCCAGCAGCCAAACATCCTACGAGCAGTACTTC; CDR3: CASSQTSYEQYF
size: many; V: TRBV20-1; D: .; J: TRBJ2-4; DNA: TGCAGTGCCCCCGCCCGGGGGGCCAAAAACATTCAGTACTTC; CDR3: CSAPARGAKNIQYF
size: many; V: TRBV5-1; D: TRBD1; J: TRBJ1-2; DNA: TGCGCCAGCGGCCCGGACAGGGGAATCTATGGCTACACCTTC; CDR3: CASGPDRGIYGYTF
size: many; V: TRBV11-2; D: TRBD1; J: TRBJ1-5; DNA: TGTGCCAGCAGCTTAGGCAGGGGGCGACGTCAGCCCCAGCATTTT; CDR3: CASSLGRGRRQPQHF
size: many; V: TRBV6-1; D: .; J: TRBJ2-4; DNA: TGTGCCAGCAAGGGGGATTGGGCCAAAAACATTCAGTACTTC; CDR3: CASKGDWAKNIQYF
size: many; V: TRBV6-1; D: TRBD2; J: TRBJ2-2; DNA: TGTGCCAGCAGACCTCTAGCGGGAGTAGTCGGGGAGCTGTTTTTT; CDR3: CASRPLAGVVGELFF
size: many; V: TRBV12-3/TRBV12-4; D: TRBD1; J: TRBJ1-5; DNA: TGTGCCAGCAGTTTAGGGCAGGGGGCCAATCAGCCCCAGCATTTT; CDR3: CASSLGQGANQPQHF
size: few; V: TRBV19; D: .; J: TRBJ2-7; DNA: TGTGCCAGTAGTATAGTACGTGGGGATTCCGAGCAGTACTTC; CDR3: CASSIVRGDSEQYF
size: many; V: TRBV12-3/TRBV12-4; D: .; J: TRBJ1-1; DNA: TGTGCCAGCAGGCGAACAGACTCCACTGAAGCTTTCTTT; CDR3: CASRRTDSTEAFF
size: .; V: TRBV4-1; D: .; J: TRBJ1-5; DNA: TGCGCCAGCAGCCAAGAAGGACGGCCCAATCAGTGGCCCCAGCATTTT; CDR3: CASSQEGRPNQWPQHF
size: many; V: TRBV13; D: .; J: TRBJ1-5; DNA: TGTGCCAGTCTCCCCCCAAGGAACTATGGTCTGGGTGAAGCCCAGCATTTT; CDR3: CASLPPRNYGLGEAQHF
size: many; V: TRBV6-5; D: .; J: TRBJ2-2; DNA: TGTGCCAGCACCCCGTCGGGGGCCGGTTGGGAGCTGTTTTTT; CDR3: CASTPSGAGWELFF
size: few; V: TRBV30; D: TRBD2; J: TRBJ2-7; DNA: TGTGCCTGGAGGAAGGCGGGAGGGCCTTTGGGGCAGTACTTC; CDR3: CAWRKAGGPLGQYF
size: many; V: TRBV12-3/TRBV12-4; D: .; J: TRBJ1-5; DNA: TGTGCCAGCAGTTTAGTCAGTCTGCCCCAGCATTTT; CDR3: CASSLVSLPQHF
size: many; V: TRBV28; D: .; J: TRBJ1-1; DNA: TGTGCCAGCAGCGATATGAACACTGAAGCTTTCTTT; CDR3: CASSDMNTEAFF
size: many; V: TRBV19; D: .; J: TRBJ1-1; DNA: TGTGCCAGTAGTTCTCGAGAGGCAGGTGTGAGCACTGAAGCTTTCTTT; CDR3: CASSSREAGVSTEAFF
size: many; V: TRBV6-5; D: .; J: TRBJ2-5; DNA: TGTGCCAGCAGTTACTCGTATCCTGAAGAGACCCAGTACTTC; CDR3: CASSYSYPEETQYF
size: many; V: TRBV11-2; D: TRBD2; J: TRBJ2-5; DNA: TGTGCCAGCAGCTCGGGCTTCGCGGGAGGGCCGGGGGAGACCCAGTACTTC; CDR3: CASSSGFAGGPGETQYF
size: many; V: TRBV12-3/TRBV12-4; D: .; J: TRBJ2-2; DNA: TGTGCCAGCAGCCCATCGGCGATGGAGCTGTTTTTT; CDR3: CASSPSAMELFF
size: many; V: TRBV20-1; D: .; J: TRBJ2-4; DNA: TGCAGTGCTCACGGCGGGAATCTTCGTCTCGACATTCAGTACTTC; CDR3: CSAHGGNLRLDIQYF
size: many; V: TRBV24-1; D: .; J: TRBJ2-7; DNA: TGTGCCACCCAGGCCAGCGCCGACTACGAGCAGTACTTC; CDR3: CATQASADYEQYF
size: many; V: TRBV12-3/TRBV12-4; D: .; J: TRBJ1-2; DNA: TGTGCCAGCAGTTTACAGGGCAGGGTGAAGGGCTACACCTTC; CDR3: CASSLQGRVKGYTF